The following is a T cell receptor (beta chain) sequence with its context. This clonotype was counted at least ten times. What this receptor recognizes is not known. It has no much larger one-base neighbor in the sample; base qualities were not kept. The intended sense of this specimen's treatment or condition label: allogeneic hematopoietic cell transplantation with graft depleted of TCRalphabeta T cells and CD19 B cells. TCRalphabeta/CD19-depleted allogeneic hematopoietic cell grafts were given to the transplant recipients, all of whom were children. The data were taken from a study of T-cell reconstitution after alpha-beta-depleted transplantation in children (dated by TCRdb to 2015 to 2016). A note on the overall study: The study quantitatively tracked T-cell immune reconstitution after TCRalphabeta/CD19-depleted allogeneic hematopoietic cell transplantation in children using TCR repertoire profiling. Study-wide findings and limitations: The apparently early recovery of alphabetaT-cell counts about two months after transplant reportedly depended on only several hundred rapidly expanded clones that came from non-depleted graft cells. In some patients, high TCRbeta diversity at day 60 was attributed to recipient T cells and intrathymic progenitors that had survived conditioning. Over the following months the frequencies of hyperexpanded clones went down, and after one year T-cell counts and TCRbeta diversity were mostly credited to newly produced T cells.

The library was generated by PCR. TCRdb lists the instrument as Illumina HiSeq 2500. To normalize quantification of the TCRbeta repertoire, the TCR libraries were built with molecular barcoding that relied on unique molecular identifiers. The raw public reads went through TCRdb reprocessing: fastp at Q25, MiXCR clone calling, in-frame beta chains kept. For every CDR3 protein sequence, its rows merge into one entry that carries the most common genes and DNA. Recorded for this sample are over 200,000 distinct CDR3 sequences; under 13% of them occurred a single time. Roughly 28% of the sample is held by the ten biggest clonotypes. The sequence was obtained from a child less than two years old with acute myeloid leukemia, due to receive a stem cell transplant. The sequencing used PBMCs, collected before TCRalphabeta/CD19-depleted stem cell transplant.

The CDR3 region: CASSRPASGAYYEQYF. The DNA sequence follows: TGTGCCAGCAGCCGACCTGCTAGCGGAGCCTACTACGAGCAGTACTTC. The rearrangement combines TRBV6-1 with TRBJ2-7; TRBD2 aligns with 7 central bases. The germline V gene gives CDR1 as MNHNS and CDR2 as SASEGT. V trim: 6 bases; J trim: 3 bases; unmatched bases: 14. The CDR3 holds 16 amino acids from the cysteine to the phenylalanine. The sequence is cut down to CDR3 DNA, 48 bases in frame from base 1.